This T cell receptor (beta chain) was sequenced for a study of vaccination and CD4 T cells after COVID-19. The wider study: Post-vaccine specimens were obtained a median roughly 70 days after dose two (range 14 to 241).

A remark on this clonotype: Its antigen is as yet unknown.

The Oncomine TCR Beta short-read assay was what sequenced the DNA obtained from cultured CD4+ T cells. Using the QIAamp micro DNA kit, genomic DNA was extracted from the CD4+ T cells that had been cultured. TCRdb used MiXCR to reprocess the PCR reads, holding one entry per CDR3 protein. The table records 10,000 to 15,000 distinct CDR3 sequences, around 50% of them present only once. The CDR3 covers 16 residues. V shed 3 bases, J shed 7 bases, and the junction held 9 bases outside the gene matches. Germline-derived CDR1 and CDR2 are MNHEY and SMNVEV (reference sequence). Regarding treatment: roughly ten-day PBMC culture with coronavirus spike peptide pools or control peptides (ViraFEST assay).

J is TRBJ2-2 and V is TRBV27; TRBD2 agrees at 9 bases. This receptor was identified in a human donor who had recovered from COVID-19. Sequencing was carried out using CD4+ T cells from blood, cultured in vitro. The CDR3 DNA reads TGTGCCAGCAGTTTTTATAGCGGGAGAGGGGGCGGGGAGCTGTTTTTT. It encodes CASSFYSGRGGGELFF.